This T cell receptor (beta chain) was retrieved from a study of chemoradiotherapy in HPV16-positive cancers. Across the whole study: Candidate HPV-specific clones and shared TCR motifs came from a couple of HPV16-positive patients.

Broader study findings: For HPV16-positive patients, expanding HPV-responsive T cells associated with longer recurrence-free survival.

Comment on this clone: Its antigen is undetermined.

V dropped 2 bases and J dropped 7; count of bases not matched to a gene: 6. The germline V gene has CDR1 SGHKS and CDR2 YYEKEE (reference sequence). This CDR3 comprises 15 residues. Assay: immunoSEQ multiplex PCR; the TCRdb copy retains only in-frame clones and omits some. The table has nearly 9,000 clones, around 84% seen once. This sequence joins TRBV5-5 and TRBJ1-2; 12 bases are shared with TRBD1. The specimen comprised tumor tissue, sampled from a patient who underwent chemoradiotherapy. This TCR came from a human donor with HPV-associated anogenital cancer. The DNA of the CDR3 is TGTGCCAGCAGCTTAATCGGGACAGGGGGCTCTGGCTACACCTTC. Encoded protein: CASSLIGTGGSGYTF. Using reference TRBV5-5 and TRBJ1-2 for the parts outside the CDR3, the full variable domain is DAGVTQSPTHLIKTRGQQVTLRCSPISGHKSVSWYQQVLGQGPQFIFQYYEKEERGRGNFPDRFSARQFPNYSSELNVNALLLGDSALYLCASSLIGTGGSGYTFGSGTRLTVV.